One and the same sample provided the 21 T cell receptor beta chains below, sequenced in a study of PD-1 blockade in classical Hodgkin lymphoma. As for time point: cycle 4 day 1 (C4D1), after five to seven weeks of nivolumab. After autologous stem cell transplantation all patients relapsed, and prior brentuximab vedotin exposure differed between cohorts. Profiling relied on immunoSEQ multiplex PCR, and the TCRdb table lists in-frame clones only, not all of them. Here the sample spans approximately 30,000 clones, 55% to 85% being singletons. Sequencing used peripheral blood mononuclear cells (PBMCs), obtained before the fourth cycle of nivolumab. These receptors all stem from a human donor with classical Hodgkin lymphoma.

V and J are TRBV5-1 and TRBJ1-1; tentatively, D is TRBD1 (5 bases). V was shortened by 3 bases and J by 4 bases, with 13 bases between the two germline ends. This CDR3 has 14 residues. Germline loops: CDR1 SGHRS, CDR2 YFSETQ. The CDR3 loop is CASSSAGGITEAFF. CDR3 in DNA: TGCGCCAGCAGCTCGGCGGGGGGTATCACTGAAGCTTTCTTT.

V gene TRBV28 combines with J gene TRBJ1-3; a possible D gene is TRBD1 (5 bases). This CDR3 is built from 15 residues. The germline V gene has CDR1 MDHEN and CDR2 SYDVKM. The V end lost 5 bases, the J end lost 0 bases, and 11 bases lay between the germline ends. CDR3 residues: CASSVRDFSGNTIYF. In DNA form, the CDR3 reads TGTGCCAGCAGTGTCCGGGACTTCTCTGGAAACACCATATATTTT.

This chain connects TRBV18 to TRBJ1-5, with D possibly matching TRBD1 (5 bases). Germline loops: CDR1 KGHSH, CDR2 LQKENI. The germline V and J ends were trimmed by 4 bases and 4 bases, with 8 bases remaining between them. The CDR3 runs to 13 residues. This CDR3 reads CASSLDSNQPQHF. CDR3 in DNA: TGTGCCAGCTCACTAGACAGTAATCAGCCCCAGCATTTT.

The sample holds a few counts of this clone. This CDR3 reads CASSAPGVSYGYTF. The CDR3 DNA reads TGTGCCAGCAGTGCACCTGGGGTGAGCTATGGCTACACCTTC. This chain uses TRBV6-5 with TRBJ1-2; no clear D. Germline V gene lookup returns CDR1 MNHEY and CDR2 SVGAGI. The CDR3 length is 14 residues. Trimming removed 5 bases from V and 4 bases from J, with 14 bases in between.

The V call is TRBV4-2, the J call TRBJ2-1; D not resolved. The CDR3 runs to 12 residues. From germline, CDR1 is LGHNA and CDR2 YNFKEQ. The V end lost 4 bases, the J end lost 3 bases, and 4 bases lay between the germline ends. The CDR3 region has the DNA TGTGCCAGCAGCCTAGACTACAATGAGCAGTTCTTC. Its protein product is CASSLDYNEQFF.

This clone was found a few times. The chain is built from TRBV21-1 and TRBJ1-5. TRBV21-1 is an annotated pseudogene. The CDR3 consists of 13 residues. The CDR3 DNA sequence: TGTGCCAGCAGCAAGGACCGTGGTCAGCCCCAGCATTTT. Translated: CASSKDRGQPQHF.

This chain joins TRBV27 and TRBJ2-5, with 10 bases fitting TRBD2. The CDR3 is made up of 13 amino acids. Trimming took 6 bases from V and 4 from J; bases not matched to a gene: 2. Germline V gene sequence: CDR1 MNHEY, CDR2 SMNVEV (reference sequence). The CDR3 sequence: CASRTSGRETQYF. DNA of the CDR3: TGTGCCAGCAGGACTAGCGGGCGAGAGACCCAGTACTTC.

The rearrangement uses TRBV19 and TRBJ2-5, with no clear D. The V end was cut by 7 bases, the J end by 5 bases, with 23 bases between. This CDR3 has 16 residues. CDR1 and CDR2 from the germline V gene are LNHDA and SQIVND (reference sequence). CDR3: CASTPRADTDMETQYF. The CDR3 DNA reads TGTGCCAGTACCCCCCGCGCCGACACCGATATGGAGACCCAGTACTTC.

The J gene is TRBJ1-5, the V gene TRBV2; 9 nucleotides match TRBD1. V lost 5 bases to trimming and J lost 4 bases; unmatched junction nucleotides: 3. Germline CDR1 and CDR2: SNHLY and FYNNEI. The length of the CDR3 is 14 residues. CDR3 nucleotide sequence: TGTGCCAGCAGTTTGACAGGGGGGAATCAGCCCCAGCATTTT. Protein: CASSLTGGNQPQHF. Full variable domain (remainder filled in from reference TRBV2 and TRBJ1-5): EPEVTQTPSHQVTQMGQEVILRCVPISNHLYFYWYRQILGQKVEFLVSFYNNEISEKSEIFDDQFSVERPDGSNFTLKIRSTKLEDSAMYFCASSLTGGNQPQHFGDGTRLSIL.

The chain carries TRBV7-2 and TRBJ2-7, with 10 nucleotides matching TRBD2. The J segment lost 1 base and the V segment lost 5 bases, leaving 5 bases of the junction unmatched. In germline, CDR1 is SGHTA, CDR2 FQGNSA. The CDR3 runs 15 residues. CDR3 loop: CASSRGTSASYEQYF. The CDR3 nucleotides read TGTGCCAGCAGCCGAGGGACTAGCGCATCCTACGAGCAGTACTTC.

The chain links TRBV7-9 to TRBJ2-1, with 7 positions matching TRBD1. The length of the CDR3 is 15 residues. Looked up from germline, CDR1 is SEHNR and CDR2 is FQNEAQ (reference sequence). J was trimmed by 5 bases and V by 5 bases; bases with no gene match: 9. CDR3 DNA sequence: TGTGCCAGCAGCCCGGCCGGGACAGACAACAATGAGCAGTTCTTC. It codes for CASSPAGTDNNEQFF.

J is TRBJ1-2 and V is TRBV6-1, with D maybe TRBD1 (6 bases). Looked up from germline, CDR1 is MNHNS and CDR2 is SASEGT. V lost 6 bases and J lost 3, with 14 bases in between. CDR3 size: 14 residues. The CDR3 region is CASRNPGVYYGYTF. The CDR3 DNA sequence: TGTGCCAGCAGAAATCCAGGGGTCTACTATGGCTACACCTTC.

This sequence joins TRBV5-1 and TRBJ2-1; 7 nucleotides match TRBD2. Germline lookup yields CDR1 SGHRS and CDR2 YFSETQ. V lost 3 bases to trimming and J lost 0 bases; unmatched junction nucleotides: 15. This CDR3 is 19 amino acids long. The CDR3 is CASSSVGGAGSSSYNEQFF. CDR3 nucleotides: TGCGCCAGCAGCTCAGTGGGAGGAGCGGGGAGTAGCTCCTACAATGAGCAGTTCTTC.

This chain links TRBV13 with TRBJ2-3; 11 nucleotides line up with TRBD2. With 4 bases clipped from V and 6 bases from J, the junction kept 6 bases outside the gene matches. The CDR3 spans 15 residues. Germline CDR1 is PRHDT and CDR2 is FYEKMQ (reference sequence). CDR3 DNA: TGTGCCAGCAGCTCTACTAGCGGGGGTCGGGATACGCAGTATTTT. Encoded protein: CASSSTSGGRDTQYF.

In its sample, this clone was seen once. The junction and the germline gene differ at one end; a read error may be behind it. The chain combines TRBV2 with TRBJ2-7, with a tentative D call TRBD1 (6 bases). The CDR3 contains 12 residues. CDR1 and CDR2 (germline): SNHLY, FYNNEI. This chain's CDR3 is CASSGTDRWVPF. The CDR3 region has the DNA TGTGCCAGCAGCGGGACGGACAGATGGGTACCTTTC.

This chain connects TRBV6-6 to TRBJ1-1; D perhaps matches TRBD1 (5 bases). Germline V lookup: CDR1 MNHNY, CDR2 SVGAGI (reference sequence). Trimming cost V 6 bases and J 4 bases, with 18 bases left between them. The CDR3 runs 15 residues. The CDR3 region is CASRPPGRGSTEAFF. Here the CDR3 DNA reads TGTGCCAGCAGACCACCGGGACGGGGATCCACTGAAGCTTTCTTT.

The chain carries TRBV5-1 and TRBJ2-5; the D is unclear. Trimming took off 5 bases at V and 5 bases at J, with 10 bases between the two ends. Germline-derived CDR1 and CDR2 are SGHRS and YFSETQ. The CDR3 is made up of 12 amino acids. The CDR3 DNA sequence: TGCGCCAGCAGTATGATCGGGGAGACCCAGTACTTC. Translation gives CASSMIGETQYF.

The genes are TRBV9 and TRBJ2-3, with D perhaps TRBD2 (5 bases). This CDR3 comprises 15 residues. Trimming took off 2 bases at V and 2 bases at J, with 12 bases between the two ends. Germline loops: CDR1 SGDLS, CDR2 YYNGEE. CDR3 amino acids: CASSVGVAFTDTQYF. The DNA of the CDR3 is TGTGCCAGCAGCGTGGGAGTCGCTTTCACAGATACGCAGTATTTT.

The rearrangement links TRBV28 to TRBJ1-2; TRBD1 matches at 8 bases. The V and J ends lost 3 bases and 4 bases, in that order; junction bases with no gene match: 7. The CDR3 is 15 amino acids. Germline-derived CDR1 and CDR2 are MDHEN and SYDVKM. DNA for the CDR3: TGTGCCAGCAGTTTCTCAGGGGGCCCAAGCTATGGCTACACCTTC. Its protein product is CASSFSGGPSYGYTF.

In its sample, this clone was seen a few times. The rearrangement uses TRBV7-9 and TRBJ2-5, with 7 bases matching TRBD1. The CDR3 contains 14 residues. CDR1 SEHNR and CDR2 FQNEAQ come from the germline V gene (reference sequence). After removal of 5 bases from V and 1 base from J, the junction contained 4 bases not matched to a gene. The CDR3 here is CASSGDSSQETQYF. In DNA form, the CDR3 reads TGTGCCAGCAGCGGGGACAGTTCCCAAGAGACCCAGTACTTC.

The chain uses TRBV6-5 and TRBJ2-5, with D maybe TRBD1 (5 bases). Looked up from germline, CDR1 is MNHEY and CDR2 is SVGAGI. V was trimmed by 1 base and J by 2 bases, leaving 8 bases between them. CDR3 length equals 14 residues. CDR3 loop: CASSYWGEQETQYF. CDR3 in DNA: TGTGCCAGCAGTTACTGGGGCGAGCAAGAGACCCAGTACTTC.